This is a list of T cell receptor beta chains from one sample in a study of T-cell memory formation after mild COVID-19. TCRdb processed the 5' RACE reads anew with MiXCR; each CDR3 protein has one entry. This sample has more than 350,000 distinct CDR3 sequences, with around 21% found just once. The sequenced material came from PBMCs or a T cell subset sorted from them (not recorded which). The source is an adult woman who had mild COVID-19 (a few samples of this study predate the infection). Cell type and time point are not known. CDR3s leave out the opening cysteine and the closing phenylalanine or tryptophan. Part of the rows lack a size; the others show once, few, many or a class for expanded clones.

J: TRBJ1-2; V: TRBV4-1; size: -; CDR3: ASSPDSLGYT
J: TRBJ2-7; V: TRBV6-6; size: few; CDR3: ASSYGGAAYEQY
J: TRBJ2-7; V: TRBV20-1; size: -; CDR3: SAPREGKWNEQY
J: TRBJ1-1; V: TRBV20-1; size: few; CDR3: SAGPRKGGTEAF
J: TRBJ2-2; V: TRBV7-3; size: few; CDR3: ASSLNPGGNTGELF
J: TRBJ2-1; V: TRBV28; size: few; CDR3: ASTPWASGISYNEQF
J: TRBJ2-3; V: TRBV18; size: few; CDR3: ASSPNARTSTDTQY
J: TRBJ1-1; V: TRBV5-1; size: few; CDR3: ASSLGQGWDGTEAF
J: TRBJ2-1; V: TRBV20-1; size: -; CDR3: SARVAGTGNEQF
J: TRBJ2-7; V: TRBV20-1; size: -; CDR3: SARQGLASGEQY
J: TRBJ2-5; V: TRBV5-1; size: -; CDR3: ASSSRGSQETQY
J: TRBJ2-7; V: TRBV20-1; size: many; CDR3: SGSDGYEQY
J: TRBJ2-6; V: TRBV9; size: -; CDR3: ASSVPGSGANVLT
J: TRBJ1-1; V: TRBV3-1; size: -; CDR3: ASSQPPGTGSTEAF
J: TRBJ1-2; V: TRBV19; size: -; CDR3: ASSPQGNYDGYT
J: TRBJ1-5; V: TRBV6-5; size: -; CDR3: ASSPAYSNQPQH